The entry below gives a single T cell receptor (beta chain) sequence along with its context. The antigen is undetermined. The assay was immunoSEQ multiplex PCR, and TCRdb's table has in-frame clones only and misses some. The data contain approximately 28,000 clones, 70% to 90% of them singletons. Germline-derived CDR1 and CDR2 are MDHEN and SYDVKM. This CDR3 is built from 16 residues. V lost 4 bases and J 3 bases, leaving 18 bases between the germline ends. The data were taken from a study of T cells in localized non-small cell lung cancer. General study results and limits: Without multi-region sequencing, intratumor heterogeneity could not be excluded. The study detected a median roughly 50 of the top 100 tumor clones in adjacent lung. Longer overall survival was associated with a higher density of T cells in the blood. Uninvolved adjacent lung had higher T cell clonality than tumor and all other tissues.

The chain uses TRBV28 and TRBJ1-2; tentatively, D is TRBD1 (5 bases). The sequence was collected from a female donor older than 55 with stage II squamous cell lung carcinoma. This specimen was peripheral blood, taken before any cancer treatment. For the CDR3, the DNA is TGTGCCAGCAGTTCAAGTCCAGGGACGGTGGACTATGGCTACACCTTC. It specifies CASSSSPGTVDYGYTF.